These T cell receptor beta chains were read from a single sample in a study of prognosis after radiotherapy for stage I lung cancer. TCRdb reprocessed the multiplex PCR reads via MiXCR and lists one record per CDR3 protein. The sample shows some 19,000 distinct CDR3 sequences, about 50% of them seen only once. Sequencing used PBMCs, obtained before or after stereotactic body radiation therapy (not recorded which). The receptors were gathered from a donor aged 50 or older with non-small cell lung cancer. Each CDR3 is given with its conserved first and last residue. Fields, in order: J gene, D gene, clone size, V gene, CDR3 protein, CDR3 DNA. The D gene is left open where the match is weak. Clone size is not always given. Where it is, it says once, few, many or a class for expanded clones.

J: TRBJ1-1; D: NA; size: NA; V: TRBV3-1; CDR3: CASSEFGNTEAFF; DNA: TGTGCCAGCAGTGAATTTGGGAACACTGAAGCTTTCTTT
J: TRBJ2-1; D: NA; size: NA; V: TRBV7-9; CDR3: CASSPSPTRSNEQFF; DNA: TGCGCCAGCAGCCCTTCTCCCACCCGCTCCAATGAGCAGTTCTTC
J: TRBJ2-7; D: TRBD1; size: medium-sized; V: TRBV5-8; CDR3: CASSLSGTGSSEQYF; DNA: TGTGCCAGCAGCCTTTCCGGGACAGGGTCTTCCGAGCAGTACTTC
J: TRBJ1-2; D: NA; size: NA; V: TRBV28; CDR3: CSSRFGGCYGYTF; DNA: TGTTCCAGCAGGTTTGGGGGATGCTATGGCTACACCTTC
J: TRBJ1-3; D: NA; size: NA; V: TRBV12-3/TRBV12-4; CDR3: CASMIRSTIYF; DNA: TGTGCCAGCATGATCCGGAGCACCATATATTTT
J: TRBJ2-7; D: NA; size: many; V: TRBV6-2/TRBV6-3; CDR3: CASQGPGGEQYF; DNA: TGTGCCAGCCAGGGGCCGGGAGGCGAGCAGTACTTC
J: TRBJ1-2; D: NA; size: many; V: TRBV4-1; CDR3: CASSQGNGVEVGGYTF; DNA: TGCGCCAGCAGCCAAGGCAACGGGGTTGAGGTAGGCGGCTACACCTTC
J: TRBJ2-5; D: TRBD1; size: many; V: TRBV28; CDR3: CATYEDREETQYF; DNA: TGTGCCACCTACGAGGACAGGGAAGAGACCCAGTACTTC
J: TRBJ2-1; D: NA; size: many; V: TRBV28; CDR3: CASKVDNEQFF; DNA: TGTGCCAGCAAAGTGGACAATGAGCAGTTCTTC
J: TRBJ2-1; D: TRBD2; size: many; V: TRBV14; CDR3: CASSPSGTSGNNEQFF; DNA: TGTGCCAGCAGCCCGTCCGGGACTAGCGGAAACAATGAGCAGTTCTTC
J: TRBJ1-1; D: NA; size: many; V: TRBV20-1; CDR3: CSATIPASRHTEAFF; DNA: TGCAGTGCCACTATACCGGCCTCGCGGCACACTGAAGCTTTCTTT
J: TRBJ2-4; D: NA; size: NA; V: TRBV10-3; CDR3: CAITPENIQYF; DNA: TGTGCCATCACCCCAGAAAACATTCAGTACTTC
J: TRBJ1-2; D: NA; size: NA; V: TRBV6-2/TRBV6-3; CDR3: CASRIFNYGYTF; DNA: TGTGCCAGCAGGATATTTAACTATGGCTACACCTTC
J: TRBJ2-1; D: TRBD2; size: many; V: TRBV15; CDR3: CATSNLAGGYNEQFF; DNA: TGTGCCACCAGCAATCTAGCGGGAGGCTACAATGAGCAGTTCTTC
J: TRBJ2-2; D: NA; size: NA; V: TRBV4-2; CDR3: CASGQDLGSRFTVELFF; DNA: TGTGCCAGCGGCCAAGATCTGGGCTCCCGGTTCACCGTGGAGCTGTTTTTT
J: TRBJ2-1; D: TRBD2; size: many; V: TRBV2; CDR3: CASKAGHENEQFF; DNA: TGTGCCAGCAAAGCGGGGCACGAAAATGAGCAGTTCTTC
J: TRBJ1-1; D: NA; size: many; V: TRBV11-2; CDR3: CASSFGGGNTEAFF; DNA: TGTGCCAGCAGCTTCGGGGGAGGGAACACTGAAGCTTTCTTT
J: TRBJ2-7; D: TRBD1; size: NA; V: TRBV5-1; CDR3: CASSAGTGGNEQYF; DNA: TGCGCCAGCAGCGCTGGGACAGGGGGGAACGAGCAGTACTTC
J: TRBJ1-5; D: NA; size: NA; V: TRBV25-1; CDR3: CASSCDRGRVQPQHF; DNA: TGTGCCAGCAGCTGTGACAGAGGCCGGGTACAGCCCCAGCATTTT
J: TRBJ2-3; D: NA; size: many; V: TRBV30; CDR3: CAWSVGQGTDTQYF; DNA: TGTGCCTGGAGTGTGGGGCAGGGAACAGATACGCAGTATTTT
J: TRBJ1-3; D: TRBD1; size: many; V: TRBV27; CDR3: CASSFNLQGSGNTIYF; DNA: TGTGCCAGCAGTTTCAACTTACAGGGGTCTGGAAACACCATATATTTT
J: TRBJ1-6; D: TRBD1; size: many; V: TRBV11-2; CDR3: CASSPQGRQGAFNSPLHF; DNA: TGTGCCAGCAGCCCACAGGGCCGACAGGGGGCTTTTAATTCACCCCTCCACTTT
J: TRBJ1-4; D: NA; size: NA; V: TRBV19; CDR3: CASSVPSRAFGEKLFF; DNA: TGTGCCAGTAGTGTCCCGTCGCGGGCTTTCGGTGAAAAACTGTTTTTT
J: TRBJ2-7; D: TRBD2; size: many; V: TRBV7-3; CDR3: CASSPRGAGANEQYF; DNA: TGTGCCAGCAGCCCCAGGGGAGCGGGGGCTAACGAGCAGTACTTC
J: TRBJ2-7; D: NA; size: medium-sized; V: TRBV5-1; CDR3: CASSLDLGGYEQYF; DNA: TGCGCCAGCAGCTTGGATTTAGGGGGTTACGAGCAGTACTTC
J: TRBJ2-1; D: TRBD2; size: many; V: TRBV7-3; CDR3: CASSELAGVYNEQFF; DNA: TGTGCCAGCAGCGAGCTAGCGGGCGTATACAATGAGCAGTTCTTC
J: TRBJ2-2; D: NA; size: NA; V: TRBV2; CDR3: CASSRAGELFF; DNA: TGTGCCAGCAGCAGGGCCGGGGAGCTGTTTTTT
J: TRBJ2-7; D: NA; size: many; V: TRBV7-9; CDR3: CASSPGGWGGEQYF; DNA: TGTGCCAGCAGCCCTGGGGGGTGGGGAGGCGAGCAGTACTTC
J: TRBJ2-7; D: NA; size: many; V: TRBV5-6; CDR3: CASSVWVSYEQYF; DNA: TGTGCCAGCAGTGTCTGGGTCTCCTACGAGCAGTACTTC
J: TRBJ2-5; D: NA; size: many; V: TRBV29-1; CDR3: CSVEDLGVQTQYF; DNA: TGCAGCGTTGAAGATCTCGGGGTGCAGACCCAGTACTTC
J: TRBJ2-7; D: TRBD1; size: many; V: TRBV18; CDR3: CASSRNRGHFHEQYF; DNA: TGTGCCAGCTCACGAAACAGGGGGCATTTCCACGAGCAGTACTTC
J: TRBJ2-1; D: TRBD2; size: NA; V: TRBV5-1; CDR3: CASRALAGVAYNEQFF; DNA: TGCGCCTCCAGGGCCCTAGCGGGAGTAGCCTACAATGAGCAGTTCTTC
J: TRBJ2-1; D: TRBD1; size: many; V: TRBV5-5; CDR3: CASSEGQAVGDEQFF; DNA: TGTGCCAGCAGCGAGGGACAGGCAGTCGGGGATGAGCAGTTCTTC
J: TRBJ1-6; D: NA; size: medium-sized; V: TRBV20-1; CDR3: CSAVETVTNSPLHF; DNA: TGCAGTGCGGTAGAAACAGTTACGAATTCACCCCTCCACTTT
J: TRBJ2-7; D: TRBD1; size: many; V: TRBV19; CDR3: CASSEYGGTGGIEQYF; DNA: TGTGCCAGTAGCGAATATGGGGGGACAGGGGGAATCGAGCAGTACTTC
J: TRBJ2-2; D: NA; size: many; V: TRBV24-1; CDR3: CATGAGANTGELFF; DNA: TGTGCCACCGGAGCAGGCGCGAACACCGGGGAGCTGTTTTTT
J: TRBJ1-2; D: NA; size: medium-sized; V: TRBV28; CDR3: CASSAAPGAVYGYTF; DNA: TGTGCCAGCAGTGCCGCTCCGGGGGCAGTCTATGGCTACACCTTC
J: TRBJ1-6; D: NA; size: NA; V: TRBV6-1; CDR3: CASSEDPQAYLPLHF; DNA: TGTGCCAGCAGTGAAGATCCACAGGCCTACCTGCCCCTCCACTTT
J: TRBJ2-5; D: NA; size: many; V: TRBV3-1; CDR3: CASSDWVRTQYF; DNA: TGTGCCAGCAGCGACTGGGTTCGGACCCAGTACTTC
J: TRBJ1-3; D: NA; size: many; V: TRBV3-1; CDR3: CASSQNLPSSGNTIYF; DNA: TGTGCCAGCAGCCAGAACCTTCCTAGCTCTGGAAACACCATATATTTT
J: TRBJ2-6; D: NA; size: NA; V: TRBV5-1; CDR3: CASSLVGGGTGANVMTF; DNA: NA
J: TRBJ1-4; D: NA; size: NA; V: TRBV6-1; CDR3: CASSGGERGQGKLFF; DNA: TGTGCCAGCAGTGGAGGTGAGCGGGGCCAGGGAAAACTGTTTTTT
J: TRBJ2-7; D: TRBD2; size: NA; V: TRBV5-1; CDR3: CASSLGLAGSYEQYF; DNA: TGCGCCAGCAGCCTGGGACTAGCGGGATCCTACGAGCAGTACTTC
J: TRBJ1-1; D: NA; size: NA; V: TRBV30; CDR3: CAWSKVTSYEAFF; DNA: TGTGCCTGGAGTAAAGTAACGTCCTATGAAGCTTTCTTT
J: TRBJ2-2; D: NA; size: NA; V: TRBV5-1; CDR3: CASNLSGVQDTGELFF; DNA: TGCGCCAGCAACTTGTCAGGGGTTCAGGACACCGGGGAGCTGTTTTTT
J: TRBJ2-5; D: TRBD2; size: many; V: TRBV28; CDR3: CASSSLAAGGETQYF; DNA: TGTGCCAGCAGTTCTCTAGCGGCCGGGGGGGAGACCCAGTACTTC
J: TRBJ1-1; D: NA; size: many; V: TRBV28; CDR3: CASKASRAEAFF; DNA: TGTGCCAGCAAAGCAAGCCGGGCTGAAGCTTTCTTT
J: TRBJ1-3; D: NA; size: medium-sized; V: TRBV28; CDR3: CASSFLDDPSGNTIYF; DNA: TGTGCCAGCAGTTTCCTTGATGATCCCTCTGGAAACACCATATATTTT
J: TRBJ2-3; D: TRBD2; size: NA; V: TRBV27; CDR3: CTSSFRIAGLSASTDTQYF; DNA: TGTACCAGCAGTTTCAGGATAGCGGGGCTGTCCGCTAGCACAGATACGCAGTATTTT
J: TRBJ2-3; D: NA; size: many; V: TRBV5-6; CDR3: CASSGISTDTQYF; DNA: TGTGCCAGCAGCGGGATTAGCACAGATACGCAGTATTTT
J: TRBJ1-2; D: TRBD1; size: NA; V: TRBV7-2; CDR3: CASSPHTGGYGYTF; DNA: TGTGCCAGCAGCCCCCATACAGGGGGATATGGCTACACCTTC
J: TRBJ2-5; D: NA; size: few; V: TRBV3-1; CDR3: CASSRRGGIQETQYF; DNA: TGTGCCAGCAGCCGGAGGGGCGGGATCCAAGAGACCCAGTACTTC
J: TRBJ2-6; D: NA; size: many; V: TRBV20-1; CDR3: CSASKKGANVLTF; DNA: TGCAGTGCTAGTAAAAAGGGGGCCAACGTCCTGACTTTC
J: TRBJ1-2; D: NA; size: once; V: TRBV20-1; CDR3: CSARVSGIGYGYTF; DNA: TGCAGTGCTAGAGTTTCGGGGATCGGTTATGGCTACACCTTC
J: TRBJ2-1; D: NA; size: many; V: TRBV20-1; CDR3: CSAEGGLFKGNEQFF; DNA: TGCAGTGCTGAGGGGGGGCTATTTAAAGGTAATGAGCAGTTCTTC